The 20 T cell receptor beta chains listed next were all sequenced from one sample in a study of blood T cell repertoires in COVID-19. Repertoires were generated with immunoSEQ multiplex PCR, while TCRdb's copy carries only in-frame clones and drops some. Of about 220,000 clones in the sample, more than 75% were seen once. Sequenced input: peripheral blood. The receptors were gathered from a woman in her 30s who had recovered from COVID-19.

The CDR3 loop reads CASTLQGVGTEAFF. Written as DNA, the CDR3 is TGTGCCAGTACCCTACAGGGGGTTGGAACTGAAGCTTTCTTT. The chain links TRBV19 to TRBJ1-1, with TRBD1 matching 8 bases. Trimming cost V 7 bases and J 5 bases; bases outside gene matches: 9. Per germline, CDR1 LNHDA and CDR2 SQIVND (reference sequence). CDR3 size: 14 residues.

The chain carries TRBV21-1 and TRBJ1-6; the table's D call of TRBD1 was not tested on the DNA. TRBV21-1 is termed a pseudogene. The CDR3 loop spans 15 amino acids. The CDR3 DNA is TGTGCCAGCAGCAAAGTCCCAGGGGATAATTCACCCCTCCACTTT. It codes for CASSKVPGDNSPLHF.

The chain recombines TRBV9 with TRBJ2-1, with 8 bases identical to TRBD2. V gave up 0 bases and J gave up 4 bases; unmatched junction bases: 6. Germline V gives CDR1 SGDLS, CDR2 YYNGEE. This CDR3 is 16 amino acids long. The CDR3 DNA follows: TGTGCCAGCAGCGTAGCGAGCGGGGGAGCATACAATGAGCAGTTCTTC. It encodes CASSVASGGAYNEQFF.

V usage is TRBV25-1 and J usage is TRBJ2-1, with 7 positions matching TRBD1. The CDR3 has 17 residues. V lost 4 bases to trimming and J lost 4 bases; unmatched junction nucleotides: 13. From germline, CDR1 is MGHDK and CDR2 SYGVNS. CDR3 sequence (DNA): TGTGCCAGCAGTGGACACGCCACAGGGGCAGGTTACAATGAGCAGTTCTTC. This sequence encodes CASSGHATGAGYNEQFF.

As for this clone: The same CDR3 also results from other DNA sequences found in this sample. The chain couples TRBV5-1 to TRBJ2-5, with D tentatively TRBD2 (7 bases). The CDR3 is made up of 14 amino acids. V lost 5 bases to trimming and J lost 3 bases, with 14 bases between them. CDR1 is SGHRS, CDR2 YFSETQ, per germline. CDR3 nucleotides: TGCGCCAGCAGTCGAACAGGGAGGGAAGAGACCCAGTACTTC. Its translation: CASSRTGREETQYF. The full variable domain, rest sourced from reference TRBV5-1 and TRBJ2-5, is KAGVTQTPRYLIKTRGQQVTLSCSPISGHRSVSWYQQTPGQGLQFLFEYFSETQRNKGNFPGRFSGRQFSNSRSEMNVSTLELGDSALYLCASSRTGREETQYFGPGTRLLVL.

This chain joins TRBV27 and TRBJ2-7; 12 nucleotides align to TRBD1. The CDR3 has 16 amino acids. The V segment lost 5 bases and the J segment 3 bases; nucleotides outside the gene matches: 8. Germline CDR1 MNHEY, CDR2 SMNVEV (reference sequence). In DNA, the CDR3 is TGTGCCAGCAGTCCAGACGGGACAGGGGGCTTCTACGAGCAGTACTTC. Encoded protein: CASSPDGTGGFYEQYF.

The gene calls are TRBV7-3 and TRBJ2-1, with unresolved D. Germline lookup yields CDR1 SGHTA and CDR2 FQGTGA. The CDR3 has 13 amino acids. Trimming shortened V by 10 bases and J by 4 bases, and 14 bases separated the two germline ends. CDR3: CATALTVYNEQFF. CDR3 bases: TGTGCCACCGCACTAACCGTTTACAATGAGCAGTTCTTC.

The chain's CDR3 is CASSIAVTLRNIQYF. Here the CDR3 DNA reads TGTGCCAGTAGTATAGCCGTCACCCTGAGAAACATTCAGTACTTC. The chain links TRBV19 to TRBJ2-4; no reliable D call. Trimming shortened V by 1 base and J by 6 bases, and 13 bases separated the two germline ends. CDR3 length equals 15 residues. Germline CDR1 reads LNHDA; CDR2 reads SQIVND (reference sequence).

The table lists this clone with a few counts. This CDR3 reads CASSQVEEGLGYGYTF. CDR3 nucleotide sequence: TGTGCCAGCAGCCAAGTCGAAGAGGGCCTGGGGTATGGCTACACCTTC. V usage is TRBV4-2 and J usage is TRBJ1-2; D is ambiguous. Germline CDR1 LGHNA, CDR2 YNFKEQ. CDR3 length: 16 residues. The V end was cut by 1 base, the J end by 5 bases, with 17 bases between.

The chain recombines TRBV24-1 with TRBJ1-3; the D is unclear. There are 19 residues in the CDR3. Trimming pared 10 bases from V and 0 bases from J, leaving 27 bases between. Germline V CDR1 and CDR2: KGHDR, SFDVKD. The CDR3 here is CATTSEPRGGRASGNTIYF. The CDR3 DNA is TGTGCCACTACCAGTGAGCCCCGGGGAGGGAGGGCCTCTGGAAACACCATATATTTT.

The genes are TRBV4-1 and TRBJ2-3; 7 bases line up with TRBD2. V shed 4 bases and J 3 bases; nucleotides not matched to a gene: 1. The CDR3 runs to 13 residues. CDR1 and CDR2 (germline): MGHRA, YSYEKL. The CDR3 nucleotides are TGCGCCAGCAGCCGGACTAGGACAGATACGCAGTATTTT. Residues: CASSRTRTDTQYF.

This rearrangement joins TRBV9 to TRBJ2-7; 7 bases align to TRBD2. J gave up 3 bases and V 0 bases, and 6 bases lay outside the gene matches. This CDR3 spans 15 amino acids. Germline values: CDR1 SGDLS, CDR2 YYNGEE. The CDR3 DNA sequence: TGTGCCAGCAGCGTAGAAGCTAGCGGAAACTACGAGCAGTACTTC. Its translation is CASSVEASGNYEQYF. The complete variable domain, with remaining parts taken from reference TRBV9 and TRBJ2-7, reads DSGVTQTPKHLITATGQRVTLRCSPRSGDLSVYWYQQSLDQGLQFLIQYYNGEERAKGNILERFSAQQFPDLHSELNLSSLELGDSALYFCASSVEASGNYEQYFGPGTRLTVT.

The V gene is TRBV28, the J gene TRBJ1-1, with TRBD1 matching over 7 bases. CDR1 and CDR2 (germline): MDHEN, SYDVKM. The J segment lost 4 bases and the V segment lost 4 bases, leaving 9 bases of the junction unmatched. This CDR3 has 15 amino acids. This CDR3 reads CASSSLTGWVTEAFF. CDR3 sequence (DNA): TGTGCCAGCAGTTCTCTGACAGGGTGGGTCACTGAAGCTTTCTTT.

This chain uses TRBV7-8 with TRBJ1-3; D gene uncertain. CDR3 length: 14 amino acids. Germline CDR1 SGHVS, CDR2 FQNEAQ. V lost 5 bases to trimming and J lost 5 bases, with 13 bases between them. In nucleotides, the CDR3 is TGTGCCAGCAGCCCCTTAGCGGAGAGAAACACCATATATTTT. Translated, it gives CASSPLAERNTIYF.

This chain uses TRBV28 with TRBJ1-5; 7 nucleotides agree with TRBD1. The CDR3 covers 13 residues. With V trimmed by 5 bases and J by 6 bases, 4 bases remained unmatched. CDR1 is MDHEN, CDR2 SYDVKM, per germline. Here the CDR3 reads CASSPTGLQPQHF. Written as DNA, the CDR3 is TGTGCCAGCAGTCCGACAGGGCTTCAGCCCCAGCATTTT.

This clone was found once. The chain employs TRBV5-4 and TRBJ2-3, with 12 bases fitting TRBD2. Germline loops: CDR1 SGHNT, CDR2 YYREEE (reference sequence). The trim removed 4 bases at V and 5 bases at J, leaving 14 bases unmatched. This CDR3 has 18 amino acids. CDR3 DNA sequence: TGTGCCAGCAGCGTGAGGGTTCTAGCGGGGGGGCTGGGAGATACGCAGTATTTT. Protein: CASSVRVLAGGLGDTQYF.

V gene TRBV20-1 combines with J gene TRBJ2-3; 11 positions agree with TRBD1. Germline lookup yields CDR1 DFQATT and CDR2 SNEGSKA (reference sequence). With V trimmed by 3 bases and J by 3 bases, 11 bases remained unmatched. The CDR3 covers 17 residues. CDR3 DNA: TGCAGTGCTAGTGCTTTCTCCGGACAGGGGGCTACAGATACGCAGTATTTT. Protein: CSASAFSGQGATDTQYF.

This chain joins TRBV6-1 and TRBJ2-2; 9 bases map to TRBD1. Trimming removed 3 bases from V and 3 bases from J; junction bases left unmatched: 8. This CDR3 region has 17 residues. Germline CDR1 MNHNS, CDR2 SASEGT. CDR3 sequence: CASSDSLGQGYTGELFF. DNA of the CDR3: TGTGCCAGCAGTGATTCCCTGGGACAGGGTTACACCGGGGAGCTGTTTTTT.

This sequence joins TRBV6-1 and TRBJ1-1; D call uncertain. V was shortened by 3 bases and J by 7 bases, with 12 bases between the two germline ends. Germline V gene lookup returns CDR1 MNHNS and CDR2 SASEGT. The CDR3 contains 13 residues. The CDR3 DNA is TGTGCCAGCAGTGAGGACGGTGAGGGTGAAGCTTTCTTT. Translated: CASSEDGEGEAFF.

The chain uses TRBV19 and TRBJ1-5; 8 nucleotides agree with TRBD1. The germline V gene encodes CDR1 LNHDA and CDR2 SQIVND (reference sequence). The V segment lost 1 base and the J segment 2 bases; nucleotides outside the gene matches: 13. CDR3 length equals 19 residues. The CDR3 spells CASSIVSRQGLFGNQPQHF. The CDR3 DNA is TGTGCCAGTAGTATAGTGAGCAGACAGGGGCTGTTCGGCAATCAGCCCCAGCATTTT.